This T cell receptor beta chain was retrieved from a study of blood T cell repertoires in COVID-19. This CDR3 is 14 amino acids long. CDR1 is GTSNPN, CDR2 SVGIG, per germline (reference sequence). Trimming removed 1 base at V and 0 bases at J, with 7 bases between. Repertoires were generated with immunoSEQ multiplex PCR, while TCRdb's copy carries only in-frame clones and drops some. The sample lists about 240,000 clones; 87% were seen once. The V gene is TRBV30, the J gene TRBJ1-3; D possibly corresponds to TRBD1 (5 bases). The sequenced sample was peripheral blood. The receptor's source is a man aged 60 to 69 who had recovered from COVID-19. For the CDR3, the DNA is TGTGCCTGGAGTGAACAGGTCTCTGGAAACACCATATATTTT. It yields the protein CAWSEQVSGNTIYF.